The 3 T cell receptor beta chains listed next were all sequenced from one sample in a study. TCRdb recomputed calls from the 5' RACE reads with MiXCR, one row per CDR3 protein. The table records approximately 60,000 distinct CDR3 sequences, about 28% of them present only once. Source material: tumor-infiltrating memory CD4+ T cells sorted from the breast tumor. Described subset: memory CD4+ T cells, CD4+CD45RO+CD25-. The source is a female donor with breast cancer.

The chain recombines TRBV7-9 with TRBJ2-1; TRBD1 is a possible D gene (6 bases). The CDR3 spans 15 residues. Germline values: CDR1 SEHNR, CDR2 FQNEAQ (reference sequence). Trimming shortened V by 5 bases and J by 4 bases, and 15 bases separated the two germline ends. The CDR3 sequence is CASSTPGTPYNEQFF. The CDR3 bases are TGTGCCAGCAGCACCCCCGGGACACCTTACAATGAGCAGTTCTTC.

Here the CDR3 reads CSASLGLNEQYF. In DNA form, the CDR3 reads TGCAGTGCTAGCCTCGGTCTGAACGAGCAGTACTTC. The rearrangement uses TRBV20-1 and TRBJ2-7; no clear D. The germline V gene encodes CDR1 DFQATT and CDR2 SNEGSKA (reference sequence). The CDR3 runs 12 residues. V lost 3 bases and J 5 bases, leaving 11 bases between the germline ends.

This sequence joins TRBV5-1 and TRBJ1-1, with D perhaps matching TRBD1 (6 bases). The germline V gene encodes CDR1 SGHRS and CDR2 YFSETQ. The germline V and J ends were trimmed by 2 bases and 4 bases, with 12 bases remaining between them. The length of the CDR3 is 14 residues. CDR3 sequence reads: CASSFQQGSTEAFF. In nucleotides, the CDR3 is TGCGCCAGCAGCTTTCAACAGGGTAGCACTGAAGCTTTCTTT.